Below, 14 T cell receptor beta chains from the same sample are listed, as sequenced in a study of blood T cells in healthy people across ages. The use of a sample-barcoded 5' primer and a J-beta primer mix characterized a second PCR of roughly 6 to 11 cycles. TCRdb independently ran MiXCR on the 5' RACE reads; one entry per CDR3 protein. The repertoire holds 700,000 or so distinct CDR3 sequences, roughly 41% seen once, with around 30% in the top ten. The sequenced material came from blood. These receptors were taken from a man older than 75 in good health.

The gene calls are TRBV7-7 and TRBJ2-5; D ambiguous. Germline V gene sequence: CDR1 SSHAT, CDR2 FNYEAQ (reference sequence). V gave up 4 bases and J gave up 2 bases, with 8 bases separating them. CDR3 length: 13 residues. The CDR3 region has the DNA TGTGCCAGCAGCTCCGGATGGCAAGAGACCCAGTACTTC. Translation gives CASSSGWQETQYF. The full variable domain, completed using reference TRBV7-7 and TRBJ2-5, is GAGVSQSPRYKVTKRGQDVTLRCDPISSHATLYWYQQALGQGPEFLTYFNYEAQPDKSGLPSDRFSAERPEGSISTLTIQRTEQRDSAMYRCASSSGWQETQYFGPGTRLLVL.

The chain has TRBV4-3 and TRBJ2-5; 7 bases agree with TRBD2. The assigned J gene may be wrong: the sequence end matches TRBJ2-7 better. CDR1 and CDR2 from the germline V gene are LGHNA and YSLEER. This CDR3 is built from 17 residues. CDR3 residues: CASSIGPQRDDLYEQYF. For the CDR3, the DNA is TGCGCCAGCAGCATAGGTCCCCAGCGGGACGACCTCTACGAGCAGTACTTC.

The chain couples TRBV3-1 to TRBJ2-1; TRBD2 agrees at 7 bases. J was trimmed by 10 bases and V by 5 bases; bases with no gene match: 8. The germline CDR1 and CDR2 sequences are LGHDT and YNNKEL (reference sequence). This CDR3 region has 13 residues. The CDR3 bases are TGTGCCAGCAGCACTTCTTCGGGAGGCGAGCAGTTCTTC. Protein product: CASSTSSGGEQFF.

The rearrangement uses TRBV4-2 and TRBJ1-2, with 12 bases matching TRBD1. J was trimmed by 7 bases and V by 2 bases; bases with no gene match: 8. Germline V gives CDR1 LGHNA, CDR2 YNFKEQ. This CDR3 region has 16 residues. The CDR3 spells CASSQMEGQGAGGYTF. Here the CDR3 DNA reads TGTGCCAGCAGCCAAATGGAGGGACAGGGGGCGGGTGGCTACACCTTC.

The CDR3 DNA is TGTGCCAGCCAACCCTTCCCAGCTAGCACAGATACGCAGTATTTT. Encoded protein: CASQPFPASTDTQYF. V usage is TRBV6-2 or TRBV6-3 and J usage is TRBJ2-3; D not resolved. The germline V and J ends were trimmed by 8 bases and 0 bases, with 15 bases remaining between them. Germline values: CDR1 MNHEY, CDR2 SVGEGT. The CDR3 extends over 15 amino acids.

This chain connects TRBV10-2 to TRBJ2-5; 9 nucleotides agree with TRBD2. The J call may be in error: the DNA end matches TRBJ2-7 better. Germline-derived CDR1 and CDR2 are WSHSY and SAAADI. CDR3 length: 17 amino acids. The CDR3 DNA reads as TGCGCCAGCAGTGAGTCGAATAGAGCGGGGGGAGTCTACGAGCAGTACTTC. Encoded protein: CASSESNRAGGVYEQYF.

A single count supports this clonotype. The rearrangement joins TRBV30 to TRBJ1-1; 7 nucleotides align to TRBD1. The CDR3 contains 13 residues. Germline values: CDR1 GTSNPN, CDR2 SVGIG (reference sequence). The J segment lost 5 bases and the V segment lost 5 bases, leaving 8 bases of the junction unmatched. The CDR3 nucleotides read TGTGCCTGGGACCCCGACAGGGATACTGAAGCTTTCTTT. It specifies CAWDPDRDTEAFF.

This clonotype was counted only a few times. The gene calls are TRBV27 and TRBJ2-7, with a possible D match to TRBD1 (6 bases). Looked up from germline, CDR1 is MNHEY and CDR2 is SMNVEV (reference sequence). The CDR3 contains 12 residues. The V gene lost 7 bases and the J gene lost 3 bases, with 10 bases spanning the gap. CDR3 sequence (DNA): TGTGCCAGCAAGGGGGATTTCTACGAGCAGTACTTC. Its translation: CASKGDFYEQYF.

CDR3 protein: CASSDPPGTEKLFF. The CDR3 bases are TGTGCCAGCAGCGACCCCCCAGGGACTGAAAAACTGTTTTTT. The chain carries TRBV28 and TRBJ1-4, with a tentative D call TRBD1 (5 bases). CDR1 and CDR2 from the germline V gene are MDHEN and SYDVKM. The V end lost 6 bases, the J end lost 7 bases, and 15 bases lay between the germline ends. The CDR3 contains 14 residues.

This clonotype turned up a few times. The J gene is TRBJ2-4, the V gene TRBV14, with D unclear. Germline lookup yields CDR1 SGHDN and CDR2 FVKESK. V lost 0 bases and J 13 bases, leaving 16 bases between the germline ends. The CDR3 has 14 amino acids. In DNA form, the CDR3 reads TGTGCCAGCAGCCAAGAATCTTTTCGGCAAGAGCAGTACTTC. Its translation: CASSQESFRQEQYF. The complete variable domain, with remaining parts taken from reference TRBV14 and TRBJ2-4, reads EAGVTQFPSHSVIEKGQTVTLRCDPISGHDNLYWYRRVMGKEIKFLLHFVKESKQDESGMPNNRFLAERTGGTYSTLKVQPAELEDSGVYFCASSQESFRQEQYFGAGTRLSVL.

The chain joins TRBV29-1 to TRBJ2-7, with TRBD2 matching 7 bases. Germline V CDR1 and CDR2: SQVTM, ANQGSEA. CDR3 length: 21 residues. The ends lost 7 bases at V and 7 bases at J; junction bases unmatched: 37. As DNA, the CDR3 is TGCAGCGCTAGAAGGAGTGAGGTGTTGGGGGGGATAATGGGGTCCTACAATGAGCAGTACTTC. This encodes CSARRSEVLGGIMGSYNEQYF.

There are a few counts of this clonotype. The V call is TRBV14, the J call TRBJ2-1; either TRBD1 or TRBD2 may fit D (5 bases each). From germline, CDR1 is SGHDN and CDR2 FVKESK. The CDR3 runs to 15 residues. The V and J ends lost 3 bases and 3 bases respectively, with 12 bases between them. DNA of the CDR3: TGTGCCAGCAGCCAGTGGGACGCGTTCTACAATGAGCAGTTCTTC. The encoded protein is CASSQWDAFYNEQFF.

The V gene is TRBV3-1, the J gene TRBJ2-2, with D possibly matching TRBD1 (6 bases). This CDR3 contains 15 residues. V lost 5 bases, J lost 1 base, and 11 bases lay in between. CDR1 and CDR2 (germline): LGHDT, YNNKEL (reference sequence). CDR3 coding DNA: TGTGCCAGCAGCACCGACAGGATGAACACCGGGGAGCTGTTTTTT. Translation: CASSTDRMNTGELFF.

This clonotype has at least ten counts. The V and J genes are TRBV7-2 and TRBJ2-3; TRBD2 matches 7 bases. V gave up 4 bases and J gave up 4 bases; unmatched junction bases: 8. CDR1 is SGHTA, CDR2 FQGNSA, per germline. The CDR3 extends over 15 amino acids. The CDR3 loop reads CASSYGLVGADTQYF. In DNA, the CDR3 is TGTGCCAGCAGCTACGGACTAGTTGGGGCAGATACGCAGTATTTT.